This TCR beta chain was recovered during a study of control samples from healthy donors and cancer patients. The germline V gene encodes CDR1 LGHNT and CDR2 FRNRAP. V was trimmed by 6 bases and J by 2 bases, leaving 13 bases between them. The CDR3 is 15 residues long. Sequenced by immunoSEQ multiplex PCR; TCRdb stores in-frame clones only, minus some. Counted here are 90,000 or so clones, approximately 84% occurring once; the ten biggest clones make up 38%. The sequence was obtained from an older man with lung cancer. The sample was PBMCs. The J gene is TRBJ2-2, the V gene TRBV12-5; D possibly corresponds to TRBD1 (5 bases). The CDR3 here is CASGPRTPNTGELFF. The DNA for the CDR3 is TGTGCTAGTGGCCCGAGGACACCCAACACCGGGGAGCTGTTTTTT.